Shown below are 22 T cell receptor beta chains from a single sample sequenced in a study of monozygotic twins with inflammatory bowel disease. TCRdb reprocessed the 5' RACE reads, with one entry per CDR3 protein and no DNA. Its table records roughly 300,000 distinct CDR3 sequences. Specimen: blood. These receptor sequences come from a human donor with ulcerative colitis or Crohn's disease, or a healthy co-twin of an affected twin (not recorded which).

V is TRBV5-1 and J is TRBJ2-3; the D gene TCRdb calls, TRBD2, cannot be checked with no DNA. This CDR3 is 16 amino acids long. Germline CDR1 SGHRS, CDR2 YFSETQ. This CDR3 reads CASSLALGARTDTQYF.

The chain couples TRBV5-1 to TRBJ2-7; TCRdb proposes TRBD2, but this gene call is untestable without DNA. The CDR3 has 16 amino acids. The V gene's germline CDR1 is SGHRS and CDR2 YFSETQ. The CDR3 loop reads CASTPGFLADSYEQYF.

The chain employs TRBV28 and TRBJ1-2. From germline, CDR1 is MDHEN and CDR2 SYDVKM. The CDR3 totals 12 residues. The CDR3 reads CASSLTVYGYTF.

The V and J genes are TRBV28 and TRBJ2-1. The CDR3 loop spans 12 amino acids. CDR1 and CDR2 (germline): MDHEN, SYDVKM. The CDR3 here is CASSPTTDEQFF.

The chain carries TRBV14 and TRBJ2-7. Per the germline V gene, CDR1 is SGHDN and CDR2 is FVKESK. The CDR3 extends over 17 amino acids. Here the CDR3 reads CASSQDELFDYGYEQYF. The complete variable domain, with remaining parts taken from reference TRBV14 and TRBJ2-7, reads EAGVTQFPSHSVIEKGQTVTLRCDPISGHDNLYWYRRVMGKEIKFLLHFVKESKQDESGMPNNRFLAERTGGTYSTLKVQPAELEDSGVYFCASSQDELFDYGYEQYFGPGTRLTVT.

The rearrangement links TRBV7-2 to TRBJ2-2. The CDR3 extends over 15 amino acids. Germline loops: CDR1 SGHTA, CDR2 FQGNSA. CDR3 region: CASSLAGANTGELFF.

The chain joins TRBV20-1 to TRBJ2-1; TCRdb designates TRBD1, a call that cannot be tested without DNA. This CDR3 comprises 20 residues. Germline V CDR1 and CDR2: DFQATT, SNEGSKA (reference sequence). The CDR3: CSAGGRSSKNRGRGHNEQFF.

This chain joins TRBV10-3 and TRBJ1-6; TCRdb selects TRBD1, and the lack of DNA leaves this call unchecked. Germline V gives CDR1 ENHRY, CDR2 SYGVKD. This CDR3 region has 12 residues. The CDR3 region is CAIRDRDSPLHF.

The V call is TRBV20-1, the J call TRBJ2-1; TCRdb picks TRBD2, but there is no DNA to check that call. The V gene's germline CDR1 is DFQATT and CDR2 SNEGSKA (reference sequence). The CDR3 length is 16 residues. The CDR3: CSARSLLAGQDNEQFF.

The chain employs TRBV5-1 and TRBJ2-3; lacking DNA, the TRBD2 call made by TCRdb goes unchecked. The CDR3 extends over 15 amino acids. Germline CDR1 and CDR2: SGHRS and YFSETQ. CDR3 region: CASSGKTGRDNTQYF.

The CDR3 region is CASSFYRGWGSPLHF. The V and J genes are TRBV12-3 or TRBV12-4 and TRBJ1-6. The length of the CDR3 is 15 residues.

The chain joins TRBV6-2 or TRBV6-3 to TRBJ2-1; TCRdb's D call, TRBD2, is unchecked because there is no DNA. Per germline, CDR1 MNHEY and CDR2 SVGEGT. CDR3 length: 13 amino acids. CDR3 sequence reads: CASSLLGRGEQFF.

This rearrangement joins TRBV7-3 to TRBJ1-2; TCRdb outputs TRBD1, but without DNA this stays unchecked. Germline lookup yields CDR1 SGHTA and CDR2 FQGTGA. The CDR3 totals 13 residues. The CDR3 sequence: CASSLSAGQGYTF.

V is TRBV20-1 and J is TRBJ2-3; TCRdb calls TRBD2, which cannot be checked without DNA. This CDR3 comprises 18 residues. The germline V gene has CDR1 DFQATT and CDR2 SNEGSKA (reference sequence). The CDR3 sequence is CSARGGTSGRTSTDTQYF.

V usage is TRBV5-4 and J usage is TRBJ1-6; the TCRdb call, TRBD1, lacks DNA for checking. This CDR3 has 14 amino acids. The germline V gene has CDR1 SGHNT and CDR2 YYREEE (reference sequence). This CDR3 reads CASTLGTGKSPLHF.

The chain joins TRBV18 to TRBJ2-3; with no DNA, the TCRdb D assignment of TRBD2 cannot be verified. Germline lookup yields CDR1 KGHSH and CDR2 LQKENI. CDR3 length: 17 amino acids. This CDR3 is CASTGLAGVRSTDTQYF.

V and J are TRBV11-2 and TRBJ2-5; TCRdb indicates TRBD1, and absent DNA this call remains unverified. Germline CDR1 reads SGHAT; CDR2 reads FQNNGV. The CDR3 loop spans 15 amino acids. Here the CDR3 reads CASSPGQGTQETQYF.

The chain is built from TRBV7-8 and TRBJ1-1. From germline, CDR1 is SGHVS and CDR2 FQNEAQ. The CDR3 runs to 14 residues. This CDR3 reads CASSNSGLNTEAFF.

V gene TRBV5-1 combines with J gene TRBJ2-3. Germline V gene data show CDR1 as SGHRS and CDR2 as YFSETQ. This CDR3 has 16 amino acids. The CDR3 is CASSLGGNPKQDTQYF.

The chain joins TRBV5-6 to TRBJ2-3; TCRdb returns TRBD2, unconfirmable since there is no DNA. CDR1 is SGHDT and CDR2 is YYEEEE in the germline V gene. The CDR3 has 15 residues. Here the CDR3 reads CASSLRGPRTDTQYF.

J is TRBJ1-2 and V is TRBV3-1; the D call of TRBD1 rests on TCRdb alone, since no DNA is present to check it. Germline V lookup: CDR1 LGHDT, CDR2 YNNKEL (reference sequence). The CDR3 sequence is 16 residues long. The CDR3 region is CANSQDPGGGRYGYTF. The whole variable domain, remainder taken from reference TRBV3-1 and TRBJ1-2, is DTAVSQTPKYLVTQMGNDKSIKCEQNLGHDTMYWYKQDSKKFLKIMFSYNNKELIINETVPNRFSPKSPDKAHLNLHINSLELGDSAVYFCANSQDPGGGRYGYTFGSGTRLTVV.

The chain joins TRBV24-1 to TRBJ1-1; the TCRdb D gene call, TRBD1, has no DNA to confirm it. The CDR3 length is 15 residues. The germline gives CDR1 KGHDR, CDR2 SFDVKD. The CDR3 spells CATSARGGKNTEALF.